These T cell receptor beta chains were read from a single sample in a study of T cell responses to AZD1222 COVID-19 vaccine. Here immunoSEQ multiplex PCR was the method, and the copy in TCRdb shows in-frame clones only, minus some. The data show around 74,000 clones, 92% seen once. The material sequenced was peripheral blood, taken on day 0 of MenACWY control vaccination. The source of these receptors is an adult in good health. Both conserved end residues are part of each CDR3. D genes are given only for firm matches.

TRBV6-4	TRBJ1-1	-	CASSDGGATEAFF
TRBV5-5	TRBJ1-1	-	CASSLYTEAFF
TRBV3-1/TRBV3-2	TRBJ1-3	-	CASSLELGVTIYF
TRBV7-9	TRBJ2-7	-	CASSLNQAYEQYF
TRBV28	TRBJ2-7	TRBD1	CASRRTGSGYEQYF
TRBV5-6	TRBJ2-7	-	CASRYHGEQYF
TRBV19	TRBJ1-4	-	CASSRQTSSEKLFF
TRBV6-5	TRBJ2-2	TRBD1	CASRGTVPTGELFF
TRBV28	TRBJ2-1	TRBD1	CASSPGQNNEQFF
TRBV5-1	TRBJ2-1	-	CASSLAGGPQNNEQFF
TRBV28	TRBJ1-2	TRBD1	CASRVTGGGYTF
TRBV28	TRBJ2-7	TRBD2	CASSGSIEQYF
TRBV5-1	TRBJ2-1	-	CASSLETYNEQFF
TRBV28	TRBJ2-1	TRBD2	CASSLTSGSYNEQFF
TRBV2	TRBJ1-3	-	CASQYASGNTIYF
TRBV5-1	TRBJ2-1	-	CASSFSGAGYNEQFF
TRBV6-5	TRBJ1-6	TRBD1	CASRRTGVNSPLHF
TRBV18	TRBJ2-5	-	CASSPMTGTQETQYF
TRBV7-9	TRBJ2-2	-	CASSFLRGSGTGELFF
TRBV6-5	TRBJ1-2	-	CASSSPGRVYGYTF
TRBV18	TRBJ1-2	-	CASSPPSGGNYGYTF
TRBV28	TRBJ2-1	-	CASSQNRGGIEEQFF
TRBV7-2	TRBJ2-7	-	CASSQTTYEQYF
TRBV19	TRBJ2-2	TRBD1	CASIQGAGTGELFF
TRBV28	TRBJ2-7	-	CASSSAQGLQEQYF
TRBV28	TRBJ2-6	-	CASSISSGANVLTF
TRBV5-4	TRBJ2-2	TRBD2	CASSLGGGTNTGELFF
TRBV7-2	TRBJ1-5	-	CASSLGFGVNQPQHF
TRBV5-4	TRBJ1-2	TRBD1	CASSFTRTGDDYGYTF
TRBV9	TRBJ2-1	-	CASSSRADLGNEQFF
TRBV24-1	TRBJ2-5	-	CATGRGPQETQYF
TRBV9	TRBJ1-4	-	CASSVDPGVNEKLFF
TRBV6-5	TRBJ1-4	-	CASSYASTNEKLFF
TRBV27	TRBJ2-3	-	CASSHRRAGPTDTQYF
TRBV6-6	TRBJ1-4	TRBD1	CASSYGQGEEKLFF